This TCR beta chain was sequenced for a study of T cell responses to AZD1222 COVID-19 vaccine. Points from the study as a whole: Increased Spike-specific TCR breadth and depth were observed after two AZD1222 doses. In all cases, repertoires were sampled only after the peak T cell response. CD4 TCRs associated with vaccination spanned spike, dominating at 160-218 and 743-854. Clonal diversity was possibly underestimated, and white British individuals and females predominated among donors.

Turning to this clone: Its antigen remains unidentified.

The data were produced by immunoSEQ multiplex PCR, yet TCRdb's version contains in-frame clones alone and is incomplete. Of 80,000 to 100,000 clones listed, 90% to 95% are singletons. CDR1 ENHRY and CDR2 SYGVKD come from the germline V gene. The CDR3 sequence is 13 residues long. Unmatched junction bases numbered 6, after V lost 11 bases and J lost 3 bases. This receptor was identified in an adult who received the AZD1222 COVID-19 vaccine. The material sequenced was peripheral blood, taken 28 days after the second AZD1222 dose. This chain links TRBV10-3 with TRBJ1-4; 7 positions agree with TRBD1. CDR3 DNA sequence: TGTGCCTCATCCGGGACAGCTAATGAAAAACTGTTTTTT. This sequence encodes CASSGTANEKLFF.